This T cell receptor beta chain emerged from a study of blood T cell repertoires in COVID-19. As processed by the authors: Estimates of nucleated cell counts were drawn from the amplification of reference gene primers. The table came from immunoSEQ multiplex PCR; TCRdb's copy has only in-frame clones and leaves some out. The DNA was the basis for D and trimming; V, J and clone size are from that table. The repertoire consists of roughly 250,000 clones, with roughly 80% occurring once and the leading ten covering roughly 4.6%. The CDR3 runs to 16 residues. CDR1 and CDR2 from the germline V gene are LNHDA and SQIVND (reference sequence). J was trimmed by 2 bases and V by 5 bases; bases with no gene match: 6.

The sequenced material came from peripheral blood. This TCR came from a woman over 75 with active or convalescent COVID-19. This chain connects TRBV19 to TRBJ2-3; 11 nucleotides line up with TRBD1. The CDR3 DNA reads TGTGCCAGTAGTGCCGGGACAGGGGGTTTCACAGATACGCAGTATTTT. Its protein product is CASSAGTGGFTDTQYF.